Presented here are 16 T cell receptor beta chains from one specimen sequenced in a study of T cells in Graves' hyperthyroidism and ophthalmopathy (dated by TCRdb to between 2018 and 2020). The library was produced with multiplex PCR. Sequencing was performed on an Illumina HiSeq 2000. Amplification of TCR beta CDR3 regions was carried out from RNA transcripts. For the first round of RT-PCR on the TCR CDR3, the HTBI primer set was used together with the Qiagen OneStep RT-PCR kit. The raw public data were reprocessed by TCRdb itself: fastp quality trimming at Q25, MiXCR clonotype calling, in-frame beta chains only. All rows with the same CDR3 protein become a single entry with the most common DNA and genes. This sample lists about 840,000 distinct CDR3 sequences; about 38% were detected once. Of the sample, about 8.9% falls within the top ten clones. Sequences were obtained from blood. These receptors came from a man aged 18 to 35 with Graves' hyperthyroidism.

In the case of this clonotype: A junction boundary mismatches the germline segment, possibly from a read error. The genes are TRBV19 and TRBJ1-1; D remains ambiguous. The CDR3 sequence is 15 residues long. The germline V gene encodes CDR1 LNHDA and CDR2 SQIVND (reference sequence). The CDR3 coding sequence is TGCGCCAGCAGCCAACAAGGACCCTGGGACACTGAAGCTTTCTTT. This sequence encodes CASSQQGPWDTEAFF.

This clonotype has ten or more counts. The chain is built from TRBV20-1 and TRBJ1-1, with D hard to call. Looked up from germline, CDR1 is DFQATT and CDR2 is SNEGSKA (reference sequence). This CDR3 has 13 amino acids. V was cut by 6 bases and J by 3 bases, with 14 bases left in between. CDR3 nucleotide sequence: TGCAGTGCCCGGCGGCAGGCGGACACTGAAGCTTTCTTT. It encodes CSARRQADTEAFF.

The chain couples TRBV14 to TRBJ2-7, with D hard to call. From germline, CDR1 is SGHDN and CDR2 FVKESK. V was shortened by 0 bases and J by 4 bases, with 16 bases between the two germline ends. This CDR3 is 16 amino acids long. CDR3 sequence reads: CASSQERLVVGYEQYF. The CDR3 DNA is TGTGCCAGCAGCCAAGAACGGCTTGTGGTGGGGTACGAGCAGTACTTC.

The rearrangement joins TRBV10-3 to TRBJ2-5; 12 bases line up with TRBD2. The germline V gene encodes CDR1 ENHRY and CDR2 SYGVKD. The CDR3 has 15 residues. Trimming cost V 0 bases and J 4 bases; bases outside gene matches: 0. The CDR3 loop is CAISESGLAGETQYF. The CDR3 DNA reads TGTGCCATCAGTGAGTCGGGACTAGCGGGAGAGACCCAGTACTTC.

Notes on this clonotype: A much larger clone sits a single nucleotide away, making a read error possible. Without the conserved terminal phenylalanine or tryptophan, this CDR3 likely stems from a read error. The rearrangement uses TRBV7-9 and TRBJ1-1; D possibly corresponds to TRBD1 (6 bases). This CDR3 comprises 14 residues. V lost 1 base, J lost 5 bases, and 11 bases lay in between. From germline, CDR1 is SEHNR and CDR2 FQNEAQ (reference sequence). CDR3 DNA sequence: TGTGCCAGCAGCTTAGTTCCGGGGGCGACTGAAGCTTTCCTT. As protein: CASSLVPGATEAFL.

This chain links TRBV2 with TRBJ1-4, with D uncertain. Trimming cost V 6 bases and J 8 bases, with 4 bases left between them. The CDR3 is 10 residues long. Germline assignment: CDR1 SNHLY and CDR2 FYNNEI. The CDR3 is CASSLEKLFF. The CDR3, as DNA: TGTGCCAGCAGCCTAGAAAAACTGTTTTTT.

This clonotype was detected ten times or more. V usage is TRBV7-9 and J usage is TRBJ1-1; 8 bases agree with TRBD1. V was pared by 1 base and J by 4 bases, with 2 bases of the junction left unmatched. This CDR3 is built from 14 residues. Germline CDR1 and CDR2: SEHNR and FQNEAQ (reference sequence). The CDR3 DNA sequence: TGTGCCAGCAGCTTAGAACAGGGGGGCACTGAAGCTTTCTTT. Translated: CASSLEQGGTEAFF.

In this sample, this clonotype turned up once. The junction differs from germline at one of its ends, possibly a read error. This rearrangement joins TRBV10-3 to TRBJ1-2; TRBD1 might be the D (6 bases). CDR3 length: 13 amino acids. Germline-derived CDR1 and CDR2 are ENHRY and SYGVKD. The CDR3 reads CASSYSDRNGYTF. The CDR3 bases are TGTGCCAGCAGTTACTCTGACAGGAACGGCTACACCTTC.

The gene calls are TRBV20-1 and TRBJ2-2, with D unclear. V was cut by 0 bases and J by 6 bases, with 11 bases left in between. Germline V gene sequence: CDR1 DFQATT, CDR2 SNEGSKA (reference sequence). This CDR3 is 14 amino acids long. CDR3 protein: CSARDSGPPGELFF. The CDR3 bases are TGCAGTGCTAGAGATTCTGGACCCCCCGGGGAGCTGTTTTTT.

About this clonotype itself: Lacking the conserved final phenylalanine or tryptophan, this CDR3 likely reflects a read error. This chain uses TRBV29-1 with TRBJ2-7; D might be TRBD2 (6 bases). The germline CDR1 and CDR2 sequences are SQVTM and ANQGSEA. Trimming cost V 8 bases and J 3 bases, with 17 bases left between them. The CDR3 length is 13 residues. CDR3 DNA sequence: TGCAGCACCCGTATGCGGGATAACTACGAGCAGTACCTC. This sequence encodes CSTRMRDNYEQYL.

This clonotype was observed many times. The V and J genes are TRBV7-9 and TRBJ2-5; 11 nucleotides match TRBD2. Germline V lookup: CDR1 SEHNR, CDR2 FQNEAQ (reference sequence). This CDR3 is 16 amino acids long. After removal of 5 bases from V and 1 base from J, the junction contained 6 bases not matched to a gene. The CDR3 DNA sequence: TGTGCCAGCAGCCACGGGACTAGCGGCGCCCAAGAGACCCAGTACTTC. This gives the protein CASSHGTSGAQETQYF.

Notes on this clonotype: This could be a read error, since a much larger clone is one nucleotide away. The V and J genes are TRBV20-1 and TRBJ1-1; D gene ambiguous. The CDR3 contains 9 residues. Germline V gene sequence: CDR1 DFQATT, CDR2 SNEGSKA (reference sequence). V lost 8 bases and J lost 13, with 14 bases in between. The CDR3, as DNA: TGCAGTAGATCAGCGGATGGTTTCTTT. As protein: CSRSADGFF.

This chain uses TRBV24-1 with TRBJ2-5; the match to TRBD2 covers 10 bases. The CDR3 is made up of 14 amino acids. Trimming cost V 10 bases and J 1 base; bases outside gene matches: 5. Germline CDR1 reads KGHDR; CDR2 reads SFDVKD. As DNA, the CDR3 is TGTGCCACACTAGCGGGACTAACCCAAGAGACCCAGTACTTC. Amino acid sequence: CATLAGLTQETQYF.

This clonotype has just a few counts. In nucleotides, the CDR3 is TGCGCCAGCAGCTTAGGTCGGGGGGGCGATAATTCACCCCTCCACTTT. As protein: CASSLGRGGDNSPLHF. The J gene is TRBJ1-6, the V gene TRBV5-1, with a tentative D call TRBD1 (6 bases). The CDR3 consists of 16 residues. The ends were cut back, 2 bases at V and 5 bases at J, with 14 bases in the middle. The V gene's germline CDR1 is SGHRS and CDR2 YFSETQ.

CDR3 coding DNA: TGTGCCAGCAGCCAAGCTTCTCTCCCCTTGATCTGGACAGGAGGGGGAGAGACCCAGTACTTC. Translation: CASSQASLPLIWTGGGETQYF. The chain combines TRBV14 with TRBJ2-5, with D perhaps matching TRBD1 (7 bases). This CDR3 spans 21 amino acids. Trimming pared 1 base from V and 4 bases from J, leaving 31 bases between. Germline CDR1 SGHDN, CDR2 FVKESK.

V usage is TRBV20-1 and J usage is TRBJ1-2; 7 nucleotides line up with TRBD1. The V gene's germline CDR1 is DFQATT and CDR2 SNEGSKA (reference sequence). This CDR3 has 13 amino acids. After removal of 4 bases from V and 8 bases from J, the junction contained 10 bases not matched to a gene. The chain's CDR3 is CSATNRGTVGYTF. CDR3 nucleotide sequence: TGCAGTGCTACCAACAGGGGTACAGTCGGCTACACCTTC.